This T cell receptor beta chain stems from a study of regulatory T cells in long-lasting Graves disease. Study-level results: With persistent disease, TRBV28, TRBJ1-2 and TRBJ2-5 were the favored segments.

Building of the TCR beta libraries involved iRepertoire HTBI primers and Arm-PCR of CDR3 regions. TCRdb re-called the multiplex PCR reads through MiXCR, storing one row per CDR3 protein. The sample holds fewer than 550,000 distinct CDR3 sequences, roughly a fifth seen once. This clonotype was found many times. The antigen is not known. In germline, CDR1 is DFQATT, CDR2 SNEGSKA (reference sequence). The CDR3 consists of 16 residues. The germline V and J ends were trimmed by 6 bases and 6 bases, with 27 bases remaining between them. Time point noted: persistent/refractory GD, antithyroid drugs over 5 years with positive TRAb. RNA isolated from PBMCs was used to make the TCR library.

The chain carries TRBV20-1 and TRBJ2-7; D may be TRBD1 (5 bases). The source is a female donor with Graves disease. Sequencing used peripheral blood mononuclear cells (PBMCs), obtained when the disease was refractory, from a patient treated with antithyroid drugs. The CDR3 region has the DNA TGCAGTGCGGGCAGGGAAGACGACGTTTGGTATTCCGAGCAGTACTTC. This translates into CSAGREDDVWYSEQYF.